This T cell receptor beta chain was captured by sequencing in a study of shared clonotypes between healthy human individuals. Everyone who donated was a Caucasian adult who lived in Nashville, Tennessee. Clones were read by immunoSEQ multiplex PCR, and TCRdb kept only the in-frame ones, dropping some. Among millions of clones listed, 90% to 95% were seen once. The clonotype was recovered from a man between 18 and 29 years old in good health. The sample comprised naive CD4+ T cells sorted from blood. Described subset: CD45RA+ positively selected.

CDR3 coding DNA: TGTGCCAGCTCACCACCCAGCCTTGGCAAAAACATTCAGTACTTC. It yields the protein CASSPPSLGKNIQYF. The genes are TRBV18 and TRBJ2-4; D call uncertain. Germline CDR1 and CDR2: KGHSH and LQKENI. The ends were cut back, 0 bases at V and 3 bases at J, with 9 bases in the middle. The CDR3 runs to 15 residues.